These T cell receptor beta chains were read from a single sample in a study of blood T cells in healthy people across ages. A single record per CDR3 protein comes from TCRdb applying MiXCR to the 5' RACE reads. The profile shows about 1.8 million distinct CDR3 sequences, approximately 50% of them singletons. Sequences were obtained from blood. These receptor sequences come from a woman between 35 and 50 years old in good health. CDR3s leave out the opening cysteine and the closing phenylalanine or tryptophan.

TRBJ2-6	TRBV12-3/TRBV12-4	ASSRGRFSGANVLT
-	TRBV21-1	ASTKGGATYEQY
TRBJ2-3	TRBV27	ASSLRISGVGTDTQY
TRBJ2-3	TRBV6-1	ASSAPDDTSLTDTQY
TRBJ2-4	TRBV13	ASSLGGIAKNIQY
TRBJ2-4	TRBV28	ASTSRKNIQY
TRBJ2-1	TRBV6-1	ASSEVVTTFDEQF
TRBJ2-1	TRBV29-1	SVERGLAGPNEQF
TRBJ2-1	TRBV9	ASSLPGIHNEQF
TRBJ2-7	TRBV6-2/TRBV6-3	ASSSPGQGSSYEQY
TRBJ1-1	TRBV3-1	ASSHSVLNTEAF
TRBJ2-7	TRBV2	ASRLRWGTRSYEQY
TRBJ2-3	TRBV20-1	SAPLTTGGRRDTQY
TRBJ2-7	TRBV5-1	ASSRERGTQYNEQY
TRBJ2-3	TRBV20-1	SAKITVSTDTQY
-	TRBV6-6	ASAGYSYNEQY
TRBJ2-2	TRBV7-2	ASSRALGQGKTGELF
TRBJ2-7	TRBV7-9	ASSHFADRDYEQY
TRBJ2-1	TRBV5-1	ASRLAPYNEQF
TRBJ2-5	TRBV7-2	ASRLSGQAHNEQY
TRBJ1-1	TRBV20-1	SASRDSMNTEAF
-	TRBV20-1	SARHYPLDRVTYEQY
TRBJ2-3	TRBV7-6	ASSLTGTGGATDTQY
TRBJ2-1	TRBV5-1	ASSLGTSGASYNEQF
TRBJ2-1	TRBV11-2	ASSLVVGSGGDRNEQF
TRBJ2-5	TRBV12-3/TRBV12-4	ASSSRTREGTQY
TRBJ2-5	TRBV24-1	ATSDPSGGEQETQY
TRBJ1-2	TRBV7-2	ASSVANGVHGYT
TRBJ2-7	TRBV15	ATSTYWTGDEQY
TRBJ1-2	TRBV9	ASSDTGQGHNYGYT
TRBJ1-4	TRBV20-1	SASLGPITEKLF
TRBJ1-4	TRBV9	ASSVSQGADNEKLF
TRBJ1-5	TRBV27	ASSLKGYQPQH
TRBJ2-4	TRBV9	ASSVAGGVYNEQY
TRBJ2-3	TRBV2	ASKRGRFTQGSTDTQY
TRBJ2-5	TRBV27	ASSLSMAAGEFTETQY
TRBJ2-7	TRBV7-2	ASSSTRVAHEQY
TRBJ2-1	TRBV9	ASSVDTGRGYEQF
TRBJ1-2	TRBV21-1	ASGIIRRTAPRSGGDT
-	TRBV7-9	ASSSKIAGTYNEQY
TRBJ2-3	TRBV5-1	ASSLPHGTTDTQY
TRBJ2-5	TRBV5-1	ASSLDPGTAKETQY
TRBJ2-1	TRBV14	ASSQGQINEQF
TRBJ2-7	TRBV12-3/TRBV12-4	ASSLNPTGRGVYEQY
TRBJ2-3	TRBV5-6	ASSLDRGGGTQY
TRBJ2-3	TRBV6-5	ASRTPGGGPDTRY
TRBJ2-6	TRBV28	ASSFLGPQSGANVLT
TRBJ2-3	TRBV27	ASSSGGAPDTQY
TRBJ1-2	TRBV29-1	GVEPQGNYGYT
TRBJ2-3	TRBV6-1	ASSESGTDTQY
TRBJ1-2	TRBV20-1	SARPTGTANYGYT
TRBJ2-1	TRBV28	ASGPFGGFGDEQF
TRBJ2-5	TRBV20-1	SAPPQDYQETQY